Following are 30 T cell receptor beta chains from one sample sequenced in a study of CD8+CD57+ T cells in acquired aplastic anemia. CDR3 and TCR beta VDJ profiling relied on genomic DNA as the template. TCRdb analysed the reads with MiXCR anew, one entry per CDR3 protein. The table lists fewer than 200,000 distinct CDR3 sequences, approximately 40% of them singletons. Sequencing was done on a sample of sorted CD4+, CD8+, or CD8+CD57+ T cells (not recorded which) from PBMCs. The receptors were sampled from a human donor in good health.

This chain links TRBV7-2 with TRBJ2-3; TRBD2 might be the D (5 bases). CDR1 and CDR2 (germline): SGHTA, FQGNSA. CDR3 length equals 13 residues. V was trimmed by 5 bases and J by 4 bases, leaving 10 bases between them. The CDR3 region is CASSLLGPDTQYF. For the CDR3, the DNA is TGTGCCAGCAGCCTACTAGGGCCAGATACGCAGTATTTT.

This clonotype was counted many times. The J gene is TRBJ1-1, the V gene TRBV6-1; 7 nucleotides match TRBD1. Losses at the gene ends were 6 bases for V and 1 base for J; bases not matched to a gene: 8. Germline V CDR1 and CDR2: MNHNS, SASEGT. The CDR3 is 15 residues long. CDR3 loop: CASRRGQQGNTEAFF. The DNA of the CDR3 is TGTGCCAGCAGACGGGGACAGCAGGGGAACACTGAAGCTTTCTTT.

In the case of this clonotype: A read error may be the cause here, since a much bigger clone is one base away. V gene TRBV6-5 combines with J gene TRBJ1-3, with TRBD1 as a possible D gene (5 bases). The germline V gene has CDR1 MNHEY and CDR2 SVGAGI. With 4 bases removed from V and 5 bases from J, the gap between germline ends came to 15 bases. The CDR3 runs 15 residues. The CDR3 here is CASSSRGDSRNTIYF. In DNA, the CDR3 is TGTGCCAGCAGTTCCCGGGGAGACAGCCGAAACACCATATATTTT.

This clonotype has a count of ten or more. The V call is TRBV6-1, the J call TRBJ2-7, with 7 nucleotides matching TRBD2. Trimming cost V 3 bases and J 0 bases; bases outside gene matches: 11. The CDR3 spans 17 residues. Per germline, CDR1 MNHNS and CDR2 SASEGT. This chain's CDR3 is CASSEGTWGGSSYEQYF. In DNA, the CDR3 is TGTGCCAGCAGTGAGGGCACCTGGGGGGGTAGCTCCTACGAGCAGTACTTC.

This chain uses TRBV7-8 with TRBJ2-5; D gene ambiguous. The CDR3 runs to 13 residues. Per germline, CDR1 SGHVS and CDR2 FQNEAQ. The germline V and J ends were trimmed by 4 bases and 5 bases, with 11 bases remaining between them. CDR3 residues: CASSSWLGETQYF. For the CDR3, the DNA is TGTGCCAGCAGCTCCTGGCTCGGCGAGACCCAGTACTTC.

This clonotype was recorded a few times. The rearrangement joins TRBV6-2 or TRBV6-3 to TRBJ1-1; possibly TRBD1 for D (6 bases). The CDR3 extends over 13 amino acids. The ends were cut back, 0 bases at V and 10 bases at J, with 12 bases in the middle. Germline V gene data show CDR1 as MNHEY and CDR2 as SVGEGT. The CDR3 here is CASSYSQGIGAFF. DNA for the CDR3: TGTGCCAGCAGTTACTCGCAGGGGATAGGAGCTTTCTTT.

Ten or more counts support this clonotype. The J gene is TRBJ1-5, the V gene TRBV6-5, with D maybe TRBD1 (5 bases). Germline V gene sequence: CDR1 MNHEY, CDR2 SVGAGI. V was clipped by 2 bases and J by 2 bases, with 10 bases between them. This CDR3 has 15 residues. The CDR3 reads CASSYGGSGNQPQHF. CDR3 nucleotides: TGTGCCAGCAGTTACGGGGGGAGCGGCAATCAGCCCCAGCATTTT.

This clonotype was recorded a few times. An end of the junction does not agree with germline; a read error may underlie this. The DNA for the CDR3 is TGTGCCAGCAGTATGGGACAACGGGGCTTTAACACCGGGGAGCTGTTTTTT. Its protein is CASSMGQRGFNTGELFF. The V call is TRBV10-3, the J call TRBJ2-2, with a weak D call TRBD1 (6 bases). The CDR3 totals 17 residues. Germline CDR1 reads ENHRY; CDR2 reads SYGVKD.

Notes on this clonotype: A much larger clone differs by one base, so this may be a read error. The genes are TRBV5-8 and TRBJ1-1; tentatively, D is TRBD1 (5 bases). The germline V gene has CDR1 SGHTS and CDR2 YDEGEE. The length of the CDR3 is 13 residues. CDR3 DNA: TGTGCCAACAGCCCTGACAGGAACACTGAAGCTTTCTTT. Translated, it gives CANSPDRNTEAFF.

This clonotype was seen repeatedly, ten times or more. The chain links TRBV20-1 to TRBJ2-2, with D unclear. V lost 6 bases to trimming and J lost 7 bases, with 9 bases between them. The CDR3 contains 11 residues. From germline, CDR1 is DFQATT and CDR2 SNEGSKA (reference sequence). CDR3 coding DNA: TGCAGTGCCTCCAGGCTCGGGGAGCTGTTTTTT. Residues: CSASRLGELFF.

Details on this clonotype: A much larger clone differs by one base, so this may be a read error. The chain combines TRBV9 with TRBJ1-3; no firm D call. CDR1 SGDLS and CDR2 YYNGEE come from the germline V gene. The CDR3 sequence is 14 residues long. CDR3 in DNA: TGTGCCAGCAGCCGACAAAACTCTGGAAACACCATATCTTTT. It encodes CASSRQNSGNTISF.

This clonotype has ten or more counts. The gene calls are TRBV4-2 and TRBJ2-3; 7 nucleotides agree with TRBD2. The V gene's germline CDR1 is LGHNA and CDR2 YNFKEQ. With 1 base clipped from V and 8 bases from J, the junction kept 9 bases outside the gene matches. This CDR3 comprises 15 residues. CDR3: CASSQGAGVRGTQYF. The CDR3 DNA reads as TGTGCCAGCAGCCAAGGCGCGGGAGTACGAGGTACGCAGTATTTT.

This clonotype was seen once. The junction does not match germline at one end; this may be a read error. The CDR3 DNA reads TGTGCCAGCACCCCGGGACTAGGGAGCTACGAGCGGTACTTC. It encodes CASTPGLGSYERYF. The chain links TRBV12-3 or TRBV12-4 to TRBJ2-7; TRBD2 matches at 8 bases. The CDR3 consists of 14 residues.

At least ten counts were recorded for this clonotype. The chain uses TRBV6-1 and TRBJ2-1, with D unclear. V dropped 4 bases and J dropped 0 bases, with 10 bases sitting between them. The CDR3 is 15 amino acids. Germline CDR1 reads MNHNS; CDR2 reads SASEGT. CDR3 nucleotide sequence: TGTGCCAGCAGTGTTGCGGAAAGCTCCTACAATGAGCAGTTCTTC. This gives the protein CASSVAESSYNEQFF.

V gene TRBV28 combines with J gene TRBJ2-3; D unclear. Germline V gene lookup returns CDR1 MDHEN and CDR2 SYDVKM. Trimming took 4 bases from V and 5 from J, leaving 7 bases between them. The CDR3 runs 12 residues. As DNA, the CDR3 is TGTGCCAGCAGTTACCCGTTAGATACGCAGTATTTT. It codes for CASSYPLDTQYF.

This clonotype has a count of ten or more. The genes are TRBV6-1 and TRBJ2-7; 14 bases line up with TRBD2. The CDR3 sequence is 15 residues long. With V trimmed by 6 bases and J by 3 bases, 4 bases remained unmatched. CDR1 and CDR2 from the germline V gene are MNHNS and SASEGT. The CDR3 DNA follows: TGTGCCAGCAGACTAGGGACTAGCGGGAGCTACGAGCAGTACTTC. This sequence encodes CASRLGTSGSYEQYF.

Comment on this clonotype: Being one base from a much bigger clone, this may be a read error. The chain has TRBV5-1 and TRBJ2-1; unclear D gene. Germline-derived CDR1 and CDR2 are SGHRS and YFSETQ. V shed 2 bases and J shed 3 bases, with 6 bases lying between them. CDR3 length: 13 residues. CDR3 sequence reads: CASSFRLYNEQFF. The CDR3 region has the DNA TGCGCCAGCAGCTTTAGGCTCTACAATGAGCAGTTCTTC.

V and J are TRBV24-1 and TRBJ2-7; TRBD2 matches at 9 bases. The V and J ends lost 4 bases and 10 bases, in that order; junction bases with no gene match: 7. Per the germline V gene, CDR1 is KGHDR and CDR2 is SFDVKD. The CDR3 runs to 13 residues. The CDR3 DNA is TGTGCCACCAGTGACATCGGGACTAGCCGTCAGTACTTC. Translation gives CATSDIGTSRQYF.

The sample holds many counts of this clonotype. The rearrangement uses TRBV6-5 and TRBJ1-6; D gene ambiguous. Trimming stripped 6 bases from V and 7 bases from J, with 16 bases between. Per germline, CDR1 MNHEY and CDR2 SVGAGI. The CDR3 runs 15 residues. As DNA, the CDR3 is TGTGCCAGCAGATCCGCGAGGTCGGTAAATTCACCCCTCCACTTT. It codes for CASRSARSVNSPLHF.

The chain is built from TRBV11-2 and TRBJ2-3; tentative D call: TRBD1 (5 bases). CDR3 length: 12 amino acids. The V end lost 7 bases, the J end lost 8 bases, and 13 bases lay between the germline ends. Germline CDR1 reads SGHAT; CDR2 reads FQNNGV. The CDR3 DNA reads as TGTGCCAGCAACCCTACCCAGGGTACGCAGTATTTT. Its translation: CASNPTQGTQYF.

The V call is TRBV24-1, the J call TRBJ2-3; a weak D match, TRBD1 (6 bases). Trimming pared 2 bases from V and 2 bases from J, leaving 7 bases between. Germline-derived CDR1 and CDR2 are KGHDR and SFDVKD. The CDR3 runs to 14 residues. CDR3 DNA: TGTGCCACCAGTGATTGGACAGACACAGATACGCAGTATTTT. Protein product: CATSDWTDTDTQYF.

The sample holds a few counts of this clonotype. The CDR3 spells CASSENRGRGGEKLFF. CDR3 in DNA: TGTGCCAGCAGTGAGAACAGGGGCCGAGGAGGGGAAAAACTGTTTTTT. The chain combines TRBV25-1 with TRBJ1-4, with 7 bases that match TRBD1. Germline CDR1 reads MGHDK; CDR2 reads SYGVNS. The CDR3 runs 16 residues. The ends lost 3 bases at V and 8 bases at J; junction bases unmatched: 12.

V gene TRBV7-3 combines with J gene TRBJ2-7; TRBD1 might be the D (6 bases). The V gene lost 5 bases and the J gene lost 6 bases, with 20 bases spanning the gap. This CDR3 has 15 residues. Looked up from germline, CDR1 is SGHTA and CDR2 is FQGTGA. The CDR3 spells CASSSARSDSIEQYF. Written as DNA, the CDR3 is TGTGCCAGCAGCAGTGCTAGATCGGACAGTATCGAGCAGTACTTC.

As for this clonotype: This may arise from a read error, as a much more abundant clone is one base away. The V and J genes are TRBV2 and TRBJ1-5; D not resolved. The germline CDR1 and CDR2 sequences are SNHLY and FYNNEI. This CDR3 region has 12 residues. CDR3 in DNA: TGTGCCATCAGTGAACCCGGCCGGCCCCAGCATTTT. Encoded protein: CAISEPGRPQHF.

This clonotype was picked up a small number of times. V usage is TRBV6-1 and J usage is TRBJ2-1; no firm D call. V shed 7 bases and J shed 0 bases, with 13 bases lying between them. This CDR3 has 15 residues. Looked up from germline, CDR1 is MNHNS and CDR2 is SASEGT. This CDR3 reads CASTRTASSYNEQFF. CDR3 coding DNA: TGTGCCAGCACCCGGACGGCCAGCTCCTACAATGAGCAGTTCTTC.

V gene TRBV29-1 combines with J gene TRBJ1-1; 7 positions match TRBD1. Germline CDR1 reads SQVTM; CDR2 reads ANQGSEA. CDR3 length: 12 amino acids. The ends lost 6 bases at V and 4 bases at J; junction bases unmatched: 5. CDR3 in DNA: TGCAGCGTCCTTGACAGGGCCACTGAAGCTTTCTTT. Its protein is CSVLDRATEAFF.

The J gene is TRBJ2-2, the V gene TRBV19; possibly TRBD1 or TRBD2 for D (6 bases each). The CDR3 extends over 12 amino acids. In germline, CDR1 is LNHDA, CDR2 SQIVND (reference sequence). The V gene lost 11 bases and the J gene lost 6 bases, with 13 bases spanning the gap. The CDR3 loop is CAVGGLPGELFF. CDR3 bases: TGTGCCGTAGGGGGGCTGCCCGGGGAGCTGTTTTTT.

This clonotype was recorded many times. This chain uses TRBV29-1 with TRBJ2-7, with D possibly being TRBD2 (6 bases). The V gene's germline CDR1 is SQVTM and CDR2 ANQGSEA. With 6 bases removed from V and 3 bases from J, the gap between germline ends came to 18 bases. This CDR3 region has 14 residues. Here the CDR3 DNA reads TGCAGCGTGGCGGGGCGGGCGGGGTACTACGAGCAGTACTTC. This translates into CSVAGRAGYYEQYF.

CDR3 DNA: TGTGCCAGTAGTGACCGGACAGGACGCACTGAAGCTTTCTTT. Translating it yields CASSDRTGRTEAFF. The chain employs TRBV19 and TRBJ1-1; TRBD1 matches at 7 bases. The CDR3 contains 14 residues. Looked up from germline, CDR1 is LNHDA and CDR2 is SQIVND (reference sequence). Losses at the gene ends were 5 bases for V and 4 bases for J; bases not matched to a gene: 7.

This clonotype was picked up a small number of times. The genes are TRBV29-1 and TRBJ2-7; D uncertain. The CDR3 contains 13 residues. CDR1 SQVTM and CDR2 ANQGSEA come from the germline V gene. Trimming removed 5 bases at V and 0 bases at J, with 11 bases between. The CDR3, as DNA: TGCAGCGTTACTACCGTGAGCTCCTACGAGCAGTACTTC. This encodes CSVTTVSSYEQYF.